Listed here are 10 T cell receptor beta chains from one sample, sequenced in a study of cytomegalovirus exposure and HLA in healthy donors (dated by TCRdb to the late 2010s). The library was made by the immunoSEQ multiplex PCR assay. A mixture of 60 forward primers for TCR Vbeta segments and 13 reverse primers for TCR Jbeta segments was used in the multiplex PCR. TCRdb obtained this table from immuneACCESS and retained in-frame rearrangements with V and J assigned. These tables miss some clones; where compared with another copy, unresolved V genes account for less than half of the shortfall, and the remainder is unexplained. For this sample there are about 120,000 clones; about 79% appear just once. About 4.5% of the sample rests with the top ten. Material: PBMCs. These receptor sequences come from a man between 25 and 39 years old in good health and CMV-seropositive.

In DNA, the CDR3 is TGTGCCAGCGCGAGGGCACCCAATCAGCCCCAGCATTTT. It yields the protein CASARAPNQPQHF. The genes are TRBV9 and TRBJ1-5; D is unresolved. CDR3 length equals 13 residues. The germline V and J ends were trimmed by 7 bases and 3 bases, with 11 bases remaining between them. The germline V gene encodes CDR1 SGDLS and CDR2 YYNGEE.

The chain uses TRBV30 and TRBJ2-7, with D unclear. The CDR3 consists of 11 residues. V lost 3 bases, J lost 1 base, and 4 bases lay in between. Germline V lookup: CDR1 GTSNPN, CDR2 SVGIG (reference sequence). CDR3 DNA sequence: TGTGCCTGGAGCTATTCCTACGAGCAGTACTTC. Its protein is CAWSYSYEQYF.

This clone came up a few times. The gene calls are TRBV5-4 and TRBJ2-3; possible D gene TRBD2, 5 bases. The V gene lost 1 base and the J gene lost 1 base, with 16 bases spanning the gap. Germline V gene sequence: CDR1 SGHNT, CDR2 YYREEE (reference sequence). The CDR3 spans 17 residues. CDR3 nucleotides: TGTGCCAGCAGCTTGAACGTTGGTAGCGCCCGCACAGATACGCAGTATTTT. It yields the protein CASSLNVGSARTDTQYF.

This chain uses TRBV27 with TRBJ2-1; weak D call: TRBD2 (6 bases). With 2 bases removed from V and 4 bases from J, the gap between germline ends came to 12 bases. The CDR3 runs to 15 residues. Germline lookup yields CDR1 MNHEY and CDR2 SMNVEV (reference sequence). The CDR3 region has the DNA TGTGCCAGCAGTTTAGGTAGCGGAATATACAATGAGCAGTTCTTC. Protein product: CASSLGSGIYNEQFF.

V is TRBV7-3 and J is TRBJ2-1, with TRBD2 identical over 14 bases. There are 17 residues in the CDR3. V lost 7 bases, J lost 8 bases, and 13 bases stayed unmatched. CDR1 SGHTA and CDR2 FQGTGA come from the germline V gene. CDR3 in amino acids: CASNEGGGLAGVDEQFF. CDR3 sequence (DNA): TGTGCCAGCAACGAAGGCGGGGGACTAGCGGGAGTAGATGAGCAGTTCTTC. Supplemented by reference TRBV7-3 and TRBJ2-1, the full variable domain reads GAGVSQTPSNKVTEKGKYVELRCDPISGHTALYWYRQSLGQGPEFLIYFQGTGAADDSGLPNDRFFAVRPEGSVSTLKIQRTERGDSAVYLCASNEGGGLAGVDEQFFGPGTRLTVL.

CDR3 loop: CASSLRLGGHGYTF. In DNA form, the CDR3 reads TGTGCCAGCAGTTTACGATTAGGGGGCCATGGCTACACCTTC. The rearrangement joins TRBV27 to TRBJ1-2, with TRBD1 identical over 7 bases. CDR1 is MNHEY, CDR2 SMNVEV, per germline (reference sequence). After removal of 2 bases from V and 6 bases from J, the junction contained 6 bases not matched to a gene. The CDR3 spans 14 residues.

V and J are TRBV2 and TRBJ2-7; no definite D call. Deletions cut 5 bases from V and 3 bases from J, with 8 bases between. This CDR3 is 12 amino acids long. Looked up from germline, CDR1 is SNHLY and CDR2 is FYNNEI. The CDR3 sequence: CASSPFNYEQYF. CDR3 DNA sequence: TGTGCCAGCAGTCCCTTTAACTACGAGCAGTACTTC.

This clone was detected only once. This sequence joins TRBV4-1 and TRBJ2-5, with TRBD1 matching over 10 bases. The DNA end favors TRBJ2-7, so the J call may be wrong. The CDR3 totals 14 residues. Germline CDR1 and CDR2: MGHRA and YSYEKL. As DNA, the CDR3 is TGCGCCAGCAGCCGGGGGACAGGGGACTACGAGCAGTACTTC. Translated: CASSRGTGDYEQYF.

For this clone: Other DNA sequences in this sample translate to the same CDR3. The rearrangement joins TRBV6-5 to TRBJ1-5; D call uncertain. CDR3 size: 14 residues. Germline-derived CDR1 and CDR2 are MNHEY and SVGAGI. Trimming shortened V by 6 bases and J by 0 bases, and 9 bases separated the two germline ends. Here the CDR3 DNA reads TGTGCCAGCAGCAATCAGTATAGCAATCAGCCCCAGCATTTT. It translates to CASSNQYSNQPQHF.

V gene TRBV5-6 combines with J gene TRBJ1-3; 7 nucleotides line up with TRBD1. The trim removed 4 bases at V and 0 bases at J, leaving 4 bases unmatched. The CDR3 has 15 amino acids. Germline V gene lookup returns CDR1 SGHDT and CDR2 YYEEEE. The CDR3 sequence: CASSRRDSSGNTIYF. The CDR3 nucleotides read TGTGCCAGCAGCAGGAGGGACAGCTCTGGAAACACCATATATTTT.